Below, one T cell receptor (beta chain) is given with its context. CDR1 and CDR2 from the germline V gene are MNHEY and SMNVEV (reference sequence). This CDR3 spans 13 amino acids. V shed 9 bases and J 5 bases; nucleotides not matched to a gene: 7. The data belong to a study of blood T cell repertoires in COVID-19. Background on the study: Samples of COVID-19 (acute and convalescent) were obtained from the United States, Italy and Spain. The cDNA or gDNA used as material had been derived from T cells, B-cell-depleted T cells, or PBMCs.

The data were produced by immunoSEQ multiplex PCR, yet TCRdb's version contains in-frame clones alone and is incomplete. The table has 63,000 or so clones, 70% to 85% seen once. This clonotype originated in a human donor in a cohort sampled during active COVID-19. V gene TRBV27 combines with J gene TRBJ2-5; 9 nucleotides line up with TRBD1. The specimen was peripheral blood. CDR3 amino acids: CASGTGRKETQYF. CDR3 bases: TGTGCCAGTGGGACAGGGCGGAAGGAGACCCAGTACTTC.